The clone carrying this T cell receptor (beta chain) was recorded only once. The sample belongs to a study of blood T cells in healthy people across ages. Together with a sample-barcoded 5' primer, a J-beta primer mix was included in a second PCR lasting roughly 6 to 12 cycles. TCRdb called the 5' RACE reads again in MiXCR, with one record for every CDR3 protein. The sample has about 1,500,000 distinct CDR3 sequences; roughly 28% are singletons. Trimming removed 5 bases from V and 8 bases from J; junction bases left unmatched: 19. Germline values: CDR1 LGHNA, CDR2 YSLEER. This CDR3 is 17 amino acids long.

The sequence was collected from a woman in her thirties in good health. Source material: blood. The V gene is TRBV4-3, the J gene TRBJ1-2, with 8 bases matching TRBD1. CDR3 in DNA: TGCGCCAGCAGCGAGGGGAGGACAGGGATCAGAGGATCGGGCTACACCTTC. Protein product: CASSEGRTGIRGSGYTF.